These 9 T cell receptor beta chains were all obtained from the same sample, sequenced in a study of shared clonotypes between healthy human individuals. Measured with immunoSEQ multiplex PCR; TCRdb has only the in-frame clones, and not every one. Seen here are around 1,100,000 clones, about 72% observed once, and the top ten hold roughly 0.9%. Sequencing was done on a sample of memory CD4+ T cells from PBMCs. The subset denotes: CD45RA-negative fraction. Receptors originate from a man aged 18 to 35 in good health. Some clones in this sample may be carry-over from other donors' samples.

The CDR3 coding sequence is TGTGCCAGCAATATACAGGGTTCCCACGAGCAGTACTTC. It translates to CASNIQGSHEQYF. J is TRBJ2-7 and V is TRBV2, with a weak D call TRBD1 (6 bases). Trimming shortened V by 7 bases and J by 5 bases, and 15 bases separated the two germline ends. This CDR3 comprises 13 residues. Germline V CDR1 and CDR2: SNHLY, FYNNEI.

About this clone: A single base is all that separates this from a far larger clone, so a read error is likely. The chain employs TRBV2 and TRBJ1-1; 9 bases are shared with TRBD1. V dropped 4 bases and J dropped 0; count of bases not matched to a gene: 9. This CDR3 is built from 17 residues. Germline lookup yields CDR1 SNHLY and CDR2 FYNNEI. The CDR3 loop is CASSGWDRVMVNTEAFF. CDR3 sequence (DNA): TGTGCCAGCAGTGGTTGGGACAGGGTTATGGTGAACACTGAAGCTTTCTTT.

The CDR3, as DNA: TGCGCCAGCAGCCAAGGCGGCTTTCGTCAGGGGGAGTGGGGTCGGAGAAACACCATATATTTT. Translation: CASSQGGFRQGEWGRRNTIYF. J is TRBJ1-3 and V is TRBV4-1, with 7 bases matching TRBD1. J gave up 5 bases and V 1 base, and 23 bases lay outside the gene matches. Germline lookup yields CDR1 MGHRA and CDR2 YSYEKL. CDR3 length equals 21 residues.

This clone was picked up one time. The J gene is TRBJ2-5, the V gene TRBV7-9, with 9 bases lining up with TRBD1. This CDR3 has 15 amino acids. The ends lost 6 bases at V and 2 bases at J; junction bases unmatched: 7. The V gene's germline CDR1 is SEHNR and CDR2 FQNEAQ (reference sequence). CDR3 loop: CASRPGQGKQETQYF. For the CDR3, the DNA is TGTGCCAGCAGACCCGGACAGGGGAAACAAGAGACCCAGTACTTC.

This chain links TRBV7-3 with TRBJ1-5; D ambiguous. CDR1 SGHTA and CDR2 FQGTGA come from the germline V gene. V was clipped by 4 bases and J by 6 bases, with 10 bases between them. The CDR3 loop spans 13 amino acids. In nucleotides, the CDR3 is TGTGCCAGCAGCTCACCGGGAGCTCAGCCCCAGCATTTT. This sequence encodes CASSSPGAQPQHF.

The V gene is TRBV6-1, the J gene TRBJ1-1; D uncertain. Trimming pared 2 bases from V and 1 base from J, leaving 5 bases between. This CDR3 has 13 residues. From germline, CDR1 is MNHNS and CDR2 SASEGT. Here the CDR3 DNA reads TGTGCCAGCAGTGAAAACCCGAACACTGAAGCTTTCTTT. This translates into CASSENPNTEAFF.

CDR3 amino acids: CATGDISSGYEQYF. The CDR3, as DNA: TGTGCCACCGGTGATATTTCATCGGGCTACGAGCAGTACTTC. The V call is TRBV15, the J call TRBJ2-7, with D unresolved. CDR3 length: 14 amino acids. CDR1 is LNHNV and CDR2 is YYDKDF in the germline V gene (reference sequence). Trimming removed 8 bases at V and 3 bases at J, with 17 bases between.

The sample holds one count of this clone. The CDR3 spells CASSFRDTGELFF. As DNA, the CDR3 is TGTGCCAGCAGCTTCAGGGACACCGGGGAGCTGTTTTTT. The chain is built from TRBV11-2 and TRBJ2-2, with D perhaps TRBD1 (5 bases). The CDR3 runs 13 residues. CDR1 and CDR2 (germline): SGHAT, FQNNGV. V shed 3 bases and J shed 3 bases, with 5 bases lying between them.

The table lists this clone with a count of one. The DNA for the CDR3 is TGTGCCAGAAGCTTTCGAGAGGGCCATACTCAGCCCCAGCATTTT. Translation gives CARSFREGHTQPQHF. This chain joins TRBV5-3 and TRBJ1-5; D not resolved. TRBV5-3 is reported as an ORF; its role is uncertain. V lost 2 bases and J 6 bases, leaving 15 bases between the germline ends. The CDR3 is made up of 15 amino acids.